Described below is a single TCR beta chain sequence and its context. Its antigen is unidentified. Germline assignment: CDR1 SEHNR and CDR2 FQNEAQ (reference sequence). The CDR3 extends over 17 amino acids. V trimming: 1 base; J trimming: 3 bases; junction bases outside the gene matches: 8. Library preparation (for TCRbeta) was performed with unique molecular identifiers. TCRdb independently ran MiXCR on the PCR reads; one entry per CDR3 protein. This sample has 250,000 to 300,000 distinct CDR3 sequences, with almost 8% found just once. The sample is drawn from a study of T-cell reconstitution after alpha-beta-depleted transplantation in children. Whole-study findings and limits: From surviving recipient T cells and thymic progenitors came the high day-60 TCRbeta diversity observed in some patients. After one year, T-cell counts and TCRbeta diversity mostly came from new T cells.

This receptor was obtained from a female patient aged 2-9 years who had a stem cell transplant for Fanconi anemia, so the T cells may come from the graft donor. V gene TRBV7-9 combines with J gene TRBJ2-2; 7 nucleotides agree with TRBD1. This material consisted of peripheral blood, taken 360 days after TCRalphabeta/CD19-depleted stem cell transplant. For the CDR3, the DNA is TGTGCCAGCAGCTTAGAGGCAGGGGGTTGGTACACCGGGGAGCTGTTTTTT. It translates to CASSLEAGGWYTGELFF. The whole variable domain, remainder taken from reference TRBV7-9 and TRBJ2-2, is DTGVSQNPRHKITKRGQNVTFRCDPISEHNRLYWYRQTLGQGPEFLTYFQNEAQLEKSRLLSDRFSAERPKGSFSTLEIQRTEQGDSAMYLCASSLEAGGWYTGELFFGEGSRLTVL.